This is a list of T cell receptor beta chains from one sample in a study of cytomegalovirus exposure and HLA in healthy donors. Assay: immunoSEQ multiplex PCR; the TCRdb copy retains only in-frame clones and omits some. This specimen shows around 75,000 clones; the ten leading clones hold roughly 15%. Sequenced material: PBMCs. The receptors stem from a man in his fifties or sixties in good health and CMV-seropositive. Both conserved end residues are part of each CDR3. Fields, in order: D gene, V gene, J gene, CDR3 DNA, CDR3 protein. A D gene is named only where the DNA matches it firmly.

.	TRBV5-6	TRBJ1-2	TGTGCCAGCAGCTCCCGAACACCTGGCTACACCTTC	CASSSRTPGYTF
.	TRBV11-2	TRBJ2-7	TGTGCCAGCAGCTTAGGGGGCGGGACCGGGCAGTACTTC	CASSLGGGTGQYF
.	TRBV30	TRBJ1-3	TGTGCCTGGAGTCGCTTAGGGGCCTCTGGAAACACCATATATTTT	CAWSRLGASGNTIYF
TRBD1	TRBV7-2	TRBJ1-2	TGTGCCAGCAGCTTAGGCCAGGGGGGCTATGGCTACACCTTC	CASSLGQGGYGYTF
TRBD1	TRBV19	TRBJ1-1	TGTGCCAGTAGTGAGTACTCCGGGACAGCCAACACTGAAGCTTTCTTT	CASSEYSGTANTEAFF
.	TRBV11-2	TRBJ2-3	TGTGCCAGCAGCTTAGGAACCAGGGGAGGCACAGATACGCAGTATTTT	CASSLGTRGGTDTQYF
.	TRBV11-2	TRBJ2-7	TGTGCCAGCAGCCTTGACAGCTATCTAGGCTACGAGCAGTACTTC	CASSLDSYLGYEQYF
.	TRBV29-1	TRBJ2-5	TGCAGCCCTCGGGTTCTTGGGGAGACCCAGTACTTC	CSPRVLGETQYF
.	TRBV5-8	TRBJ2-6	TGTGCCAGCAGCTTGGTCGGCTCTGGGGCCAACGTCCTGACTTTC	CASSLVGSGANVLTF
.	TRBV6-1	TRBJ2-5	TGTGCCAGCAGTGAAGTGCAGCAAGAGACCCAGTACTTC	CASSEVQQETQYF
.	TRBV5-1	TRBJ1-1	TGCGCCAGCAGCTTGGGCAGGGGTGAAGCTTTCTTT	CASSLGRGEAFF